The T cell receptor beta chain under discussion was sequenced for a study of shared clonotypes between healthy human individuals. Study-level results: Among four donors, about 5% of naive CD4 clonotypes were found in common. The genetic and exposure-history diversity represented was limited by few donors. Naive subsets generally exceeded memory subsets in estimated richness.

Turning to this clone: The antigen is unknown. The junction departs from germline at one end; a sequencing error may be responsible.

CD45RO-negative, CCR7-positively selected cells formed the naive CD8 fraction, excluding terminally differentiated effector memory CD45RA+ cells. Genomic DNA from each subset was divided evenly over several immunoSEQ plates. Repertoires were generated with immunoSEQ multiplex PCR, while TCRdb's copy carries only in-frame clones and drops some. The sample holds 630,000 or so clones, about 98% seen once. Per germline, CDR1 SGHDT and CDR2 YYEEEE. The CDR3 sequence is 14 residues long. V is TRBV5-6 and J is TRBJ2-2; TRBD2 matches 9 bases. This TCR derives from a man aged 30 to 39 in good health. Sequencing was performed on naive CD8+ T cells sorted from blood. The CDR3 DNA follows: TGTGCCAGCAGGGGGACTAGCATGACCGGAGAGCTGTTTTTT. Its translation: CASRGTSMTGELFF. Full variable domain (rest looked up from reference TRBV5-6 and TRBJ2-2): DAGVTQSPTHLIKTRGQQVTLRCSPKSGHDTVSWYQQALGQGPQFIFQYYEEEERQRGNFPDRFSGHQFPNYSSELNVNALLLGDSALYLCASRGTSMTGELFFGEGSRLTVL.